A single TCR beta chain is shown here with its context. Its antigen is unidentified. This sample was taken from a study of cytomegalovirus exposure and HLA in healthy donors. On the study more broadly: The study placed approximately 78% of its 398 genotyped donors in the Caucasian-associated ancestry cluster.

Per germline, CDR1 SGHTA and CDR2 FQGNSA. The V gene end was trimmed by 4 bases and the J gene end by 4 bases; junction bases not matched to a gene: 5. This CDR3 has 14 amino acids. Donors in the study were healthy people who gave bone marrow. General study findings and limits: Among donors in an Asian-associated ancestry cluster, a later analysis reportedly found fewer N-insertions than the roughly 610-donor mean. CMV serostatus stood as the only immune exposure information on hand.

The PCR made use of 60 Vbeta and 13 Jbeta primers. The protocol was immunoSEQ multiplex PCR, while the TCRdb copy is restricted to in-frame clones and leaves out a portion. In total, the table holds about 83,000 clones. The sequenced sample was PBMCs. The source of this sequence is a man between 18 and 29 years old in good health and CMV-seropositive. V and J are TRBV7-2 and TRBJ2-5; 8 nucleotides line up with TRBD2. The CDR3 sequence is CASSYGTRGETQYF. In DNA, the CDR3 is TGTGCCAGCAGCTACGGGACTAGGGGAGAGACCCAGTACTTC. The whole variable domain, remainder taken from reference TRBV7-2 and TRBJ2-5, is GAGVSQSPSNKVTEKGKDVELRCDPISGHTALYWYRQSLGQGLEFLIYFQGNSAPDKSGLPSDRFSAERTGGSVSTLTIQRTQQEDSAVYLCASSYGTRGETQYFGPGTRLLVL.